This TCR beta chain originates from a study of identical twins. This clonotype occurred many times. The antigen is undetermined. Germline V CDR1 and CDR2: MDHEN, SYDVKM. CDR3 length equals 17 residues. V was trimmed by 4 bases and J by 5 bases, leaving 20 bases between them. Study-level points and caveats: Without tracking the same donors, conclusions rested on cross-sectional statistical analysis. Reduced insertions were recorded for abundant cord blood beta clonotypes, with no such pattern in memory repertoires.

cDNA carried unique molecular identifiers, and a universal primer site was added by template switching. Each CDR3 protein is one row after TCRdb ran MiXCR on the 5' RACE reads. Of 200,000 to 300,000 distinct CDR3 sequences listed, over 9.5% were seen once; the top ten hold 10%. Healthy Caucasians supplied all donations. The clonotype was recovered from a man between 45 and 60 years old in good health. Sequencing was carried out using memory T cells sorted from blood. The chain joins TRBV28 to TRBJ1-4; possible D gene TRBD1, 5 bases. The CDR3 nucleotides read TGTGCCAGCAGTTCGCAGGACGACCGGGGCTACAATGAAAAACTGTTTTTT. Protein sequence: CASSSQDDRGYNEKLFF.